The 21 T cell receptor beta chains presented below share a single source sample, sequenced in a study of somatic mutations in cytotoxic T cells in rheumatoid arthritis. Some clones are missing from TCRdb's copy, which holds only in-frame ones; the method was immunoSEQ multiplex PCR. Found here are 19,000 or so clones, roughly nine tenths of them singletons; the top ten hold more than 14%. Sequencing was carried out using CD8+ T cells sorted from blood. The receptors here all came from a man aged 35 to 55 in good health.

This chain connects TRBV11-2 to TRBJ2-7, with D possibly TRBD2 on 5 matching bases. The length of the CDR3 is 17 residues. Germline V lookup: CDR1 SGHAT, CDR2 FQNNGV. V was shortened by 2 bases and J by 0 bases, with 17 bases between the two germline ends. In DNA, the CDR3 is TGTGCCAGCAGCTTAATTATCGGTGGAGGCAGCTCCTACGAGCAGTACTTC. Amino acid sequence: CASSLIIGGGSSYEQYF. Full variable domain (remainder filled in from reference TRBV11-2 and TRBJ2-7): EAGVAQSPRYKIIEKRQSVAFWCNPISGHATLYWYQQILGQGPKLLIQFQNNGVVDDSQLPKDRFSAERLKGVDSTLKIQPAKLEDSAVYLCASSLIIGGGSSYEQYFGPGTRLTVT.

This chain joins TRBV2 and TRBJ2-1; 7 positions agree with TRBD1. The CDR3 is made up of 13 amino acids. The trim removed 10 bases at V and 2 bases at J, leaving 5 bases unmatched. Germline CDR1 is SNHLY and CDR2 is FYNNEI. The CDR3 is CAIRDRAYNEQFF. The CDR3 DNA follows: TGTGCCATCCGGGACAGAGCCTACAATGAGCAGTTCTTC. Complete variable domain (other parts from reference TRBV2 and TRBJ2-1): EPEVTQTPSHQVTQMGQEVILRCVPISNHLYFYWYRQILGQKVEFLVSFYNNEISEKSEIFDDQFSVERPDGSNFTLKIRSTKLEDSAMYFCAIRDRAYNEQFFGPGTRLTVL.

This chain links TRBV5-1 with TRBJ2-1, with TRBD2 matching 7 bases. The CDR3 runs to 15 residues. Germline V CDR1 and CDR2: SGHRS, YFSETQ. V gave up 4 bases and J gave up 7 bases; unmatched junction bases: 11. The CDR3 here is CASSPSWGSGNEQFF. CDR3 DNA: TGCGCCAGCAGCCCCTCGTGGGGTAGCGGGAATGAGCAGTTCTTC.

The chain joins TRBV28 to TRBJ2-4, with D possibly matching TRBD2 (6 bases). The CDR3 is made up of 17 amino acids. Trimming took 5 bases from V and 0 from J, leaving 17 bases between them. The germline V gene encodes CDR1 MDHEN and CDR2 SYDVKM. CDR3 sequence reads: CASSQARGGLAKNIQYF. In DNA form, the CDR3 reads TGTGCCAGCAGTCAGGCGCGGGGTGGTCTAGCCAAAAACATTCAGTACTTC.

The chain has TRBV4-2 and TRBJ1-1; possible D gene TRBD1, 5 bases. The V end lost 5 bases, the J end lost 5 bases, and 15 bases lay between the germline ends. The germline V gene encodes CDR1 LGHNA and CDR2 YNFKEQ. The CDR3 is 14 residues long. The CDR3: CASSLRVQGTEAFF. The CDR3 DNA sequence: TGTGCCAGCAGCTTGCGGGTCCAGGGAACTGAAGCTTTCTTT.

The chain has TRBV6-5 and TRBJ1-3; no clear D gene. The CDR3 runs to 13 residues. CDR1 and CDR2 from the germline V gene are MNHEY and SVGAGI. V was trimmed by 4 bases and J by 4 bases, leaving 8 bases between them. In DNA, the CDR3 is TGTGCCAGCAGTTGGGGAGAAGGAAACACCATATATTTT. Translating it yields CASSWGEGNTIYF.

This sequence joins TRBV13 and TRBJ2-2, with 7 bases fitting TRBD1. CDR1 and CDR2 (germline): PRHDT, FYEKMQ (reference sequence). With 7 bases clipped from V and 2 bases from J, the junction kept 16 bases outside the gene matches. The CDR3 extends over 18 amino acids. The CDR3 here is CASTPKQGFPPNTGELFF. The CDR3 bases are TGTGCCAGCACCCCCAAACAGGGGTTTCCTCCTAACACCGGGGAGCTGTTTTTT.

This rearrangement joins TRBV7-9 to TRBJ2-4, with TRBD2 matching over 11 bases. Germline CDR1 SEHNR, CDR2 FQNEAQ (reference sequence). J gave up 3 bases and V 7 bases, and 11 bases lay outside the gene matches. This CDR3 comprises 17 residues. As DNA, the CDR3 is TGTGCCAGCACAATAGCGGGAGGGCCGATCGGCAAAAACATTCAGTACTTC. Translating it yields CASTIAGGPIGKNIQYF. Supplemented by reference TRBV7-9 and TRBJ2-4, the full variable domain reads DTGVSQNPRHKITKRGQNVTFRCDPISEHNRLYWYRQTLGQGPEFLTYFQNEAQLEKSRLLSDRFSAERPKGSFSTLEIQRTEQGDSAMYLCASTIAGGPIGKNIQYFGAGTRLSVL.

This chain uses TRBV7-2 with TRBJ2-7; D tentatively fits TRBD1 or TRBD2 (6 bases each). CDR1 is SGHTA and CDR2 is FQGNSA in the germline V gene. CDR3 length equals 16 residues. V was pared by 7 bases and J by 0 bases, with 19 bases between. This chain's CDR3 is CASIRGPAGSSYEQYF. The DNA for the CDR3 is TGTGCCAGCATCCGGGGGCCCGCAGGGTCCTCCTACGAGCAGTACTTC.

The genes are TRBV13 and TRBJ2-7; D gene uncertain. The V end lost 4 bases, the J end lost 2 bases, and 9 bases lay between the germline ends. CDR1 is PRHDT, CDR2 FYEKMQ, per germline (reference sequence). This CDR3 has 13 amino acids. The CDR3 coding sequence is TGTGCCAGCAGCTCACCGGACGCCTACGAGCAGTACTTC. It codes for CASSSPDAYEQYF.

This clone has just one count. The chain joins TRBV7-8 to TRBJ1-2, with TRBD1 as a possible D gene (6 bases). From germline, CDR1 is SGHVS and CDR2 FQNEAQ. V was clipped by 10 bases and J by 8 bases, with 14 bases between them. This CDR3 comprises 11 residues. The CDR3 DNA follows: TGTGCCACCGACTGGGGGCGCGGCTACACCTTC. It encodes CATDWGRGYTF.

The J gene is TRBJ2-6, the V gene TRBV27; perhaps D is TRBD1 or TRBD2 (5 bases each). Trimming left V 5 bases short and J 0 bases short, with 17 bases between. This CDR3 contains 18 residues. Germline values: CDR1 MNHEY, CDR2 SMNVEV (reference sequence). CDR3 protein: CASSLIRDGASGANVLTF. DNA of the CDR3: TGTGCCAGCAGTCTTATCCGGGACGGGGCCTCTGGGGCCAACGTCCTGACTTTC. The whole variable domain, filled in from reference TRBV27 and TRBJ2-6, reads EAQVTQNPRYLITVTGKKLTVTCSQNMNHEYMSWYRQDPGLGLRQIYYSMNVEVTDKGDVPEGYKVSRKEKRNFPLILESPSPNQTSLYFCASSLIRDGASGANVLTFGAGSRLTVL.

Of note for this clone: One junction end does not reproduce the germline sequence, and a read error may be involved. The chain employs TRBV9 and TRBJ2-3; 8 positions agree with TRBD2. Germline V CDR1 and CDR2: SGDLS, YYNGEE. The CDR3 runs 10 residues. The CDR3 DNA reads as TGTGCCAGCAAGGGACTAGAGGCGTCTTTT. Its protein is CASKGLEASF.

This clone has only a few counts. The rearrangement uses TRBV4-3 and TRBJ2-7; 8 nucleotides agree with TRBD1. The J segment lost 2 bases and the V segment lost 4 bases, leaving 4 bases of the junction unmatched. Germline CDR1 and CDR2: LGHNA and YSLEER. The length of the CDR3 is 14 residues. DNA of the CDR3: TGCGCCAGCAGCCCAACGACAGGGGCCTACGAGCAGTACTTC. Translating gives CASSPTTGAYEQYF.

This chain joins TRBV27 and TRBJ2-1, with 7 bases matching TRBD2. V lost 3 bases to trimming and J lost 4 bases; unmatched junction nucleotides: 12. Germline-derived CDR1 and CDR2 are MNHEY and SMNVEV (reference sequence). CDR3 length: 17 amino acids. CDR3 sequence (DNA): TGTGCCAGCAGTTTTCTCGGGAGCGGGACTAATTACAATGAGCAGTTCTTC. Translating it yields CASSFLGSGTNYNEQFF.

The chain is built from TRBV30 and TRBJ2-7; 7 bases are shared with TRBD2. The length of the CDR3 is 14 residues. V lost 8 bases and J lost 0; bases outside the gene matches: 10. Per germline, CDR1 GTSNPN and CDR2 SVGIG (reference sequence). The CDR3 loop reads CAGGGGRSSYEQYF. The CDR3 nucleotides are TGTGCCGGGGGGGGAGGACGTAGCTCCTACGAGCAGTACTTC.

This rearrangement joins TRBV5-4 to TRBJ2-6; 8 bases agree with TRBD1. V trimming: 5 bases; J trimming: 0 bases; junction bases outside the gene matches: 7. The CDR3 extends over 17 amino acids. CDR1 and CDR2 (germline): SGHNT, YYREEE (reference sequence). This CDR3 reads CASSYGTGISGANVLTF. The CDR3, as DNA: TGTGCCAGCAGTTACGGGACAGGAATCTCTGGGGCCAACGTCCTGACTTTC.

The gene calls are TRBV28 and TRBJ2-7, with 8 bases matching TRBD1. The length of the CDR3 is 17 residues. Germline V gene sequence: CDR1 MDHEN, CDR2 SYDVKM. The V segment lost 5 bases and the J segment 3 bases; nucleotides outside the gene matches: 15. The CDR3 DNA is TGTGCCAGCAGTGCATTGGCCCTACAGGGGGATCTCTACGAGCAGTACTTC. It encodes CASSALALQGDLYEQYF.

Here the CDR3 DNA reads TGTGCCAGCAGCCAGAGGGAGGGAGGGCGAACCTACGAGCAGTACTTC. This gives the protein CASSQREGGRTYEQYF. The chain uses TRBV11-2 and TRBJ2-7, with 7 bases fitting TRBD2. Germline V gene lookup returns CDR1 SGHAT and CDR2 FQNNGV. The CDR3 consists of 16 residues. V trimming: 5 bases; J trimming: 2 bases; junction bases outside the gene matches: 12.

This clone appeared once. The CDR3 loop is CSVADGPYNEQFF. The CDR3 nucleotides are TGCAGCGTAGCCGACGGACCCTACAATGAGCAGTTCTTC. This chain joins TRBV29-1 and TRBJ2-1, with D unresolved. The CDR3 is 13 residues long. The V gene's germline CDR1 is SQVTM and CDR2 ANQGSEA. Between the trimmed V and J ends, which lost 6 bases and 2 bases, there was a span of 11 bases.

This clone has just one count. V is TRBV11-2 and J is TRBJ2-3, with TRBD2 matching 8 bases. Looked up from germline, CDR1 is SGHAT and CDR2 is FQNNGV. V gave up 3 bases and J gave up 0 bases; unmatched junction bases: 5. The CDR3 loop spans 16 amino acids. CDR3 loop: CASSFQRGLSTDTQYF. CDR3 DNA: TGTGCCAGCAGCTTCCAGCGGGGGCTGAGCACAGATACGCAGTATTTT.